The rows below give T cell receptor beta chains drawn from one sample of a study of T-cell memory formation after mild COVID-19. From the 5' RACE reads, TCRdb called clonotypes with MiXCR, one entry per CDR3 protein. The sample holds more than 400,000 distinct CDR3 sequences, about 20% seen once. The sample was PBMCs or a T cell subset sorted from them (not recorded which). The origin of the receptors is an adult woman who had mild COVID-19 (a few samples of this study predate the infection). Cell type and time point are not known. CDR3s include the opening cysteine and the closing phenylalanine or tryptophan. The D gene is left open where the match is weak. Clone size appears in some rows only: once, few, many, or a class for an expanded clone.

v_call	j_call	d_call	clone_size	cdr3_aa	cdr3_nt
TRBV5-1	TRBJ1-1	-	few	CASSLGDKGITEAFF	TGCGCCAGCAGCTTGGGGGACAAGGGAATCACTGAAGCTTTCTTT
TRBV27	TRBJ2-2	-	-	CASSLLGWGRNTGELFF	TGTGCCAGCAGTTTATTAGGGTGGGGCAGGAATACCGGGGAGCTGTTTTTT
TRBV15	TRBJ2-1	-	few	CATSRPTASSYNEQFF	TGTGCCACCAGCAGACCGACCGCGAGCTCCTACAATGAGCAGTTCTTC
TRBV5-1	TRBJ2-2	-	-	CASSPSLGVGELFF	TGCGCCAGCAGCCCGTCACTGGGAGTCGGGGAGCTGTTTTTT
TRBV28	TRBJ1-2	-	-	CASSGGGRVGYTF	TGTGCCAGCAGCGGGGGCGGGAGAGTGGGCTACACCTTC
TRBV3-1	TRBJ2-7	TRBD2	-	CASSHIAGGYEQYF	TGTGCCAGCAGCCACATAGCGGGGGGCTACGAGCAGTACTTC
TRBV3-1	TRBJ2-1	TRBD1	-	CASSQGTGGRYNEQFF	TGTGCCAGCAGCCAAGGGACAGGGGGGCGCTACAATGAGCAGTTCTTC
TRBV4-1	TRBJ1-1	-	few	CASSQGQWNTEAFF	TGCGCCAGCAGCCAGGGACAATGGAACACTGAAGCTTTCTTT
TRBV19	TRBJ1-1	-	-	CASGRGGHTEAFF	TGTGCCAGTGGCCGTGGGGGTCACACTGAAGCTTTCTTT
TRBV20-1	TRBJ2-3	-	many	CSARDLGRRSFSTDTQYF	TGCAGTGCTAGAGATTTGGGGCGGCGCTCCTTCTCCACAGATACGCAGTATTTT
TRBV6-2/TRBV6-3	TRBJ2-2	TRBD2	-	CASKRLAGEWDTGELFF	TGTGCCAGCAAGAGACTAGCGGGAGAGTGGGACACCGGGGAGCTGTTTTTT
TRBV29-1	TRBJ2-7	-	-	CSVEERDINSYEQYF	TGCAGCGTTGAAGAACGGGACATCAACTCCTACGAGCAGTACTTC
TRBV6-6	TRBJ2-2	TRBD1	few	CASRPGQTNTGELFF	TGTGCCAGCAGGCCGGGACAGACGAACACCGGGGAGCTGTTTTTT
TRBV11-2	TRBJ2-1	TRBD1	many	CASSPGTGNYNEQFF	TGTGCCAGCAGCCCCGGGACAGGGAACTACAATGAGCAGTTCTTC
TRBV13	TRBJ1-2	-	few	CASSLSTGNYGYTF	TGTGCCAGCAGCCTTTCCACAGGGAACTATGGCTACACCTTC
TRBV7-6	TRBJ2-3	TRBD2	few	CASSLTSGGVSDTQYF	TGTGCCAGCAGCCTGACTAGCGGGGGGGTATCAGATACGCAGTATTTT
TRBV6-5	TRBJ2-5	TRBD2	few	CASSSQAGEIQETQYF	TGTGCCAGCAGTTCCCAAGCGGGGGAGATCCAAGAGACCCAGTACTTC
TRBV4-1	TRBJ2-7	-	-	CASSQDPLRAGLSYEQYF	TGCGCCAGCAGCCAAGATCCCCTGAGGGCAGGGTTATCCTACGAGCAGTACTTC
TRBV7-9	TRBJ2-7	-	few	CASSAQVISYEQYF	TGTGCCAGCAGCGCCCAGGTTATCTCCTACGAGCAGTACTTC
TRBV6-4	TRBJ1-1	-	-	CASSDWQGGREAFF	TGTGCCAGCAGTGACTGGCAGGGAGGGAGGGAAGCTTTCTTT
TRBV12-3/TRBV12-4	TRBJ2-1	-	many	CASSLRGPYNEQFF	TGTGCCAGCAGTTTGCGGGGCCCTTACAATGAGCAGTTCTTC
TRBV10-3	TRBJ2-7	-	-	CAISEYQPDAYEQYF	TGTGCCATCAGTGAGTACCAACCGGACGCCTACGAGCAGTACTTC
TRBV9	TRBJ2-2	-	-	CASGRSTGELFF	TGTGCCAGCGGCCGGAGCACCGGGGAGCTGTTTTTT